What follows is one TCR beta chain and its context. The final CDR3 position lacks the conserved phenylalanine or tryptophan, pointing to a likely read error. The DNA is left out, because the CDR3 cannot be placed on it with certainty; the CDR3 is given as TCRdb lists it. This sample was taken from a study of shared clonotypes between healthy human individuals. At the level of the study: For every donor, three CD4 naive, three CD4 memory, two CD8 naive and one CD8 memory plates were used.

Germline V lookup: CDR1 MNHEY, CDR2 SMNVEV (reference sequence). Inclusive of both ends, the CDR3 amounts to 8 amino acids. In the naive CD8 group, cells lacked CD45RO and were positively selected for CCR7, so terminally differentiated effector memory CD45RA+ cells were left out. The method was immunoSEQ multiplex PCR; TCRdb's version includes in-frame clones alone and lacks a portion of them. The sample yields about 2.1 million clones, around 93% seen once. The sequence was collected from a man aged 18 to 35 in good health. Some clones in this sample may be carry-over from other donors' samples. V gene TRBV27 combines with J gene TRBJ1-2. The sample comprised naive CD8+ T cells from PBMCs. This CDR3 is CASHGGNI.